This record covers a single TCR beta chain. Its cognate antigen is unknown. The germline CDR1 and CDR2 sequences are MNHEY and SMNVEV (reference sequence). CDR3 length equals 16 residues. With 5 bases clipped from V and 3 bases from J, the junction kept 7 bases outside the gene matches. Method: immunoSEQ multiplex PCR; TCRdb's copy keeps in-frame clones and lacks some. The sample lists hundreds of thousands of clones; roughly 71% were seen once. The data stem from a study of cytotoxic CD8 clonotypes in ibrutinib-treated CLL. Study-wide background: Partial responses totalled approximately 25 and complete responses 2; after median roughly 64 months, about 14 remained remitted and roughly twelve progressed. Each sample contained, on average, 255,043 productive templates and some 90,000 productive rearrangements. General observations from the study: Clonality correlated strongly with circulating CD8+ T cells and exceeded age-matched healthy donors at baseline. Clonotypes that were public were uncommon, and they contracted or stayed stable on treatment.

This chain connects TRBV27 to TRBJ2-7; 13 positions agree with TRBD2. Material: PBMCs, obtained after 36 months of ibrutinib treatment. The sequence was collected from a human donor with chronic lymphocytic leukemia. CDR3 DNA: TGTGCCAGCAGTCCCGCGGGGACTAGCGGGGTCTACGAGCAGTACTTC. Its translation: CASSPAGTSGVYEQYF.